This T cell receptor (beta chain) was observed in a study of cytomegalovirus exposure and HLA in healthy donors. On this clone: The antigen remains undetermined.

In the PCR, 60 Vbeta and 13 Jbeta primers were used. Methods used by the authors: Later analysis identified tens of millions of unique TCR beta chains, roughly 11 million shared. The table came from immunoSEQ multiplex PCR; TCRdb's copy has only in-frame clones and leaves some out. The V and J calls and clone size were taken over from that table, and D and trimming were inferred from the DNA. The sample has some 200,000 clones, approximately 78% seen once. Findings of the study overall: Previous analysis showed most TCR beta V segments were productive about 90% or about 30% of the time.

The CDR3 has 14 amino acids. Trimming at V came to 4 bases and at J to 8 bases, leaving 6 bases not matched to a gene. Germline lookup yields CDR1 KGHSH and CDR2 LQKENI. This TCR was sampled from a woman aged 45-65 years in good health and CMV-seropositive. V gene TRBV18 combines with J gene TRBJ1-4; 8 nucleotides agree with TRBD1. The sequencing sample was made of PBMCs. The CDR3 loop reads CASSRGQGGEKLFF. Here the CDR3 DNA reads TGTGCCAGCTCACGCGGACAGGGTGGGGAAAAACTGTTTTTT.